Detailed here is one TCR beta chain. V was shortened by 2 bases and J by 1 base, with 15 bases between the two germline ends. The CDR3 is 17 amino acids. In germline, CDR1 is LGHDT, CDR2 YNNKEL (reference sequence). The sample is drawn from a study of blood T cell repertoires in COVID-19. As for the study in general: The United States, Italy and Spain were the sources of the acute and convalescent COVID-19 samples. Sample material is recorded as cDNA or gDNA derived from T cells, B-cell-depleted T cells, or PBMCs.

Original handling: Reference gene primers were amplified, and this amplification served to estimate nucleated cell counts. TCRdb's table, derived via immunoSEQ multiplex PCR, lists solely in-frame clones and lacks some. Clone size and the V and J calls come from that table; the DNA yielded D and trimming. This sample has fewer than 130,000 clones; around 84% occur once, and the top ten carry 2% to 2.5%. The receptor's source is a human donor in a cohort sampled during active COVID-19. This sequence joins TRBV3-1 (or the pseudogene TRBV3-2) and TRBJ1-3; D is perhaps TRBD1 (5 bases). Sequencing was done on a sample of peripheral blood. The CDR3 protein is CASSQFLPRVSGNTIYF. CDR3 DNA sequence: TGTGCCAGCAGCCAATTTTTACCCAGGGTATCTGGAAACACCATATATTTT.